This T cell receptor beta chain was captured by sequencing in a study of naive and memory T cell subsets. Overnight CMV lysate stimulation of fresh PBMCs defined donor CMV status by CD4+ IFNgamma. Two oligonucleotides, mixed equimolar, formed the beta constant-region primer covering TRBC1 and TRBC2. Nested alpha and beta constant-region primers with the SP2 primer drove four PCR rounds on ligated cDNA. TCRdb processed the UMI-ligation and nested PCR reads anew with MiXCR; each CDR3 protein has one entry. The data hold under 150,000 distinct CDR3 sequences, with approximately 21% observed a single time. General study findings and limits: Clonotypes are single alpha or beta chains, not paired receptors. Naive repertoires, especially CD8, held a few larger clonotypes, possibly memory cells re-expressing CD45RA.

The germline gives CDR1 MDHEN, CDR2 SYDVKM. V was shortened by 4 bases and J by 0 bases, with 16 bases between the two germline ends. The CDR3 consists of 16 residues. This clonotype was seen a handful of times. Its antigen is as yet unknown. This clonotype was sampled from a human donor in good health. The rearrangement uses TRBV28 and TRBJ2-7, with unresolved D. Sequencing was carried out using naive CD8+ T cells from blood. DNA for the CDR3: TGTGCCAGCAGTTCCGCCGCAGACCTAAGCTCCTACGAGCAGTACTTC. Protein product: CASSSAADLSSYEQYF.